The sequence of this TCR beta chain was determined in a study of Ad26.COV2.S vaccination and SARS-CoV-2 variants. Overall study context: The study gave Ad26.COV2.S intramuscularly, once or twice 56 days apart.

Germline lookup yields CDR1 SGHNT and CDR2 YYREEE (reference sequence). The CDR3 extends over 13 amino acids. V was trimmed by 4 bases and J by 7 bases, leaving 9 bases between them. Study-level points and caveats: Non-spike TCR breadth did not differ much between vaccine and placebo recipients. An underestimation of total T cell responses may have resulted from the TCR breadth and depth analyses.

Measured with immunoSEQ multiplex PCR; TCRdb has only the in-frame clones, and not every one. The repertoire holds fewer than 500,000 clones, with about 88% as singletons. Treatment here: about 20 received Ad26.COV2.S at low or high dose, single or two shots; about 5 received placebo; per-sample allocation not given. Sampling was done on day 63 after the first vaccine or placebo injection. An Ad26 vector carrying the Wuhan-strain SARS-CoV-2 spike served as the vaccine. Notes on this clone: What it binds is unknown.

The receptor's source is a person aged 18-60 years who received the Ad26.COV2.S COVID-19 vaccine or a placebo. The J gene is TRBJ1-6, the V gene TRBV5-4; D remains ambiguous. This material consisted of peripheral blood, taken in a trial of Ad26.COV2.S vaccine versus placebo. The CDR3 loop reads CASSGNRNSPLHF. CDR3 in DNA: TGTGCCAGCAGCGGCAACAGAAATTCACCCCTCCACTTT.